The 5 T cell receptor beta chains below were found in one sample sequenced in a study of shared clonotypes between healthy human individuals. Sequencing used immunoSEQ multiplex PCR; TCRdb keeps in-frame clones, though not all of them. The sample contains approximately 2.5 million clones, under 95% of which appear only once. Sequenced: naive CD4+ T cells from PBMCs. The subset: CD45RA+ positively selected. The source of these receptors is a man between 18 and 29 years old in good health. Some clones in this sample may be carry-over from other donors' samples.

On this clone itself: Other nucleotide sequences in the sample specify the same CDR3. J is TRBJ2-5 and V is TRBV19; possibly TRBD2 for D (6 bases). V lost 3 bases to trimming and J lost 5 bases, with 10 bases between them. The CDR3 loop spans 13 amino acids. Germline CDR1 and CDR2: LNHDA and SQIVND (reference sequence). CDR3 protein: CASSIAGRETQYF. DNA of the CDR3: TGTGCCAGTAGTATTGCGGGGCGGGAGACCCAGTACTTC.

This chain uses TRBV7-9 with TRBJ2-1; maybe TRBD2 (5 bases). Per the germline V gene, CDR1 is SEHNR and CDR2 is FQNEAQ (reference sequence). CDR3 length: 14 residues. Trimming left V 3 bases short and J 8 bases short, with 14 bases between. The CDR3 DNA is TGTGCCAGCAGCTTGTCGCGGGTCGAGGATGAGCAGTTCTTC. It codes for CASSLSRVEDEQFF.

The table lists this clone with a few counts. Within the sample, other DNA sequences also encode this same CDR3. The CDR3 reads CAWSVRQNTEAFF. The CDR3 region has the DNA TGTGCCTGGAGTGTACGGCAGAACACTGAAGCTTTCTTT. The chain combines TRBV30 with TRBJ1-1; D gene unclear. This CDR3 is 13 amino acids long. Trimming stripped 0 bases from V and 1 base from J, with 6 bases between. Germline CDR1 GTSNPN, CDR2 SVGIG (reference sequence).

The chain is built from TRBV6-5 and TRBJ2-5; D may be TRBD2 (6 bases). CDR1 and CDR2 (germline): MNHEY, SVGAGI. The CDR3 is made up of 14 amino acids. V lost 0 bases to trimming and J lost 6 bases, with 11 bases between them. The CDR3 spells CASSYSGRGQTQYF. In DNA, the CDR3 is TGTGCCAGCAGTTACTCGGGGCGGGGACAGACCCAGTACTTC.

The chain uses TRBV2 and TRBJ2-7; D possibly uses TRBD1 or TRBD2 (5 bases each). The CDR3 spans 16 residues. Looked up from germline, CDR1 is SNHLY and CDR2 is FYNNEI. The V end lost 6 bases, the J end lost 2 bases, and 20 bases lay between the germline ends. The CDR3 loop is CASRSVVGEHPYEQYF. In nucleotides, the CDR3 is TGTGCCAGCAGATCCGTGGTGGGGGAGCATCCCTACGAGCAGTACTTC.